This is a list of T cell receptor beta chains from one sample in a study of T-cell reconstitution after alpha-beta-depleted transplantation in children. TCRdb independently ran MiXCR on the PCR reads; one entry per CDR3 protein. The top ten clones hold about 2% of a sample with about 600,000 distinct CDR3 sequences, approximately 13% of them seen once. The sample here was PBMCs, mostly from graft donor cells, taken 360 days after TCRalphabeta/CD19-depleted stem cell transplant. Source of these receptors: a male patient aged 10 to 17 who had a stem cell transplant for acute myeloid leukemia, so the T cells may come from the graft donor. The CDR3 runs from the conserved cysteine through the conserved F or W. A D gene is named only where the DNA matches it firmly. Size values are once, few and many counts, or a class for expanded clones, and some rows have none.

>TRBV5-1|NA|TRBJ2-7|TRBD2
TGCGCCAGCAGCTTGGCCCTAGCGGCAGAGCAGTACTTC
CASSLALAAEQYF
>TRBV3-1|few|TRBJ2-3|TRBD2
TGTGCCAGCAGCCAGAAGACTAGCGGAAACACAGATACGCAGTATTTT
CASSQKTSGNTDTQYF
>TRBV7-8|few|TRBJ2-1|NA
TGTGCCAGCAGCTCCCGATTCTATCGAAATGAGCAGTTCTTC
CASSSRFYRNEQFF
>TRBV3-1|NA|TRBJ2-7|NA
TGTGCCAGCAGCCAAGATCCCTCCGAGCAGTACTTC
CASSQDPSEQYF
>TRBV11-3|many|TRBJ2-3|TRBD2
TGTGCCAGCGCTAGCGGGAGCACAGATACGCAGTATTTT
CASASGSTDTQYF
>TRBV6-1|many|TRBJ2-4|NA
TGTGCCAGCAGTGAAGCCTCCGGCAGGGTAGCCAAAAACATTCAGTACTTC
CASSEASGRVAKNIQYF
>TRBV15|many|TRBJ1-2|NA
TGTGCCACCTCGTTGCCCCTAGGCGGGTACTATGGCTACACCTTC
CATSLPLGGYYGYTF
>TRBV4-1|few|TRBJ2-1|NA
TGCGCCAGCAGCCAAGATGAGAATGAGCAGTTCTTC
CASSQDENEQFF
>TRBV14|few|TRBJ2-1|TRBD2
TGTGCCAGCAGCCCCCGACTAGCGGGAGGGGATGAGCAGTTCTTC
CASSPRLAGGDEQFF
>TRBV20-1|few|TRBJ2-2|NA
TGCAGTGCAACCAGGGGAACGTACACCGGGGAGCTGTTTTTT
CSATRGTYTGELFF
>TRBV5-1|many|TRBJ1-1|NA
TGCGCCAGCAGCTCGAGGGGATTTGAAGCTTTCTTT
CASSSRGFEAFF
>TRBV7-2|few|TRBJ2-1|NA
TGTGCCAGCAGCTTGGGAGGCGGACTACCGCTCGGTGAGCAGTTCTTC
CASSLGGGLPLGEQFF
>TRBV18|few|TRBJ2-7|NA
TGTGCCAGCTCACCACCCGCGGTCCTAGGCTCCTACGAGCAGTACTTC
CASSPPAVLGSYEQYF
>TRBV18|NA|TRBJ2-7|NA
TGTGCCAGCTCACCAAAGGACAATTCCTACGAGCAGTACTTC
CASSPKDNSYEQYF
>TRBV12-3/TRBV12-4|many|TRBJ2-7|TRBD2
TGTGCCAGCAGTACGGGAGTAGCGGGACCAAGCTACGAGCAGTACTTC
CASSTGVAGPSYEQYF
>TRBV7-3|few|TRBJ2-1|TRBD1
TGTGCCAGCAGCTTAACTCTGGACAGGGTTGAGCAGTTCTTC
CASSLTLDRVEQFF
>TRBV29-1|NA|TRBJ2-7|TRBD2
TGCAGCGTTCTCGGACTAGCGGGCCCCTACGAGCAGTACTTC
CSVLGLAGPYEQYF
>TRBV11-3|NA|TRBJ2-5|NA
TGTGCCAGCAGTCGCGACCGGGAACAAGAGACCCAGTACTTC
CASSRDREQETQYF
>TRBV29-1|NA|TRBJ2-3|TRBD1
TGCAGCAAACAGGGGTTTGACACAGATACGCAGTATTTT
CSKQGFDTDTQYF
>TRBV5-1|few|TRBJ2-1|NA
TGCGCCAGCAGCCGCGGTTTTTACGAGTTCTTC
CASSRGFYEFF
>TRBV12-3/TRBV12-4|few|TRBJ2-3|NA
TGTGCCAGCAGTTCCAAAGGAGCGACATGGATCGATACGCAGTATTTT
CASSSKGATWIDTQYF
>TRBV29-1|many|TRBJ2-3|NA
TGCAGCACCGGAGCGCGGGACGCCTACACAGATACGCAGTATTTT
CSTGARDAYTDTQYF
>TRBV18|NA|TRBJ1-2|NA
TGTGCCAGCTCACCATTGAGGGACGGCTACACCTTC
CASSPLRDGYTF
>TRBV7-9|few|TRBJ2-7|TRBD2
TGTGCCAGCAGCTTACCTAGCGGGGGTTACGACTACGAGCAGTACTTC
CASSLPSGGYDYEQYF
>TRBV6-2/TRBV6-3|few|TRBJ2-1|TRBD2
TGTGCCAGCAGTTACGGGACTAGCGGGAGACCCTACAATGAGCAGTTCTTC
CASSYGTSGRPYNEQFF
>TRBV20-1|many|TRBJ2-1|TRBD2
TGCAGTGCTCCTGGGGCGGAACGGGTAGCCCCGGGGGGGAATGAGCAGTTCTTC
CSAPGAERVAPGGNEQFF
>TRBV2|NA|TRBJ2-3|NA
TGTGCCAGCAGGGTGGGCCGAGGCACAGATACGCAGTATTTT
CASRVGRGTDTQYF
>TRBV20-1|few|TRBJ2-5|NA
TGCAGTGCCCCTGGTGAGGGTCAAGAGACCCAGTACTTC
CSAPGEGQETQYF
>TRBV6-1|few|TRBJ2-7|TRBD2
TGTGCCAGCAGTGTAGCGGGGAAGGACGAGCAGTACTTC
CASSVAGKDEQYF
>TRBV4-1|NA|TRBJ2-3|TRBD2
TGCGCCAGCAGCCAAGAGACACTAGCGGGGGGAACAGATACGCAGTATTTT
CASSQETLAGGTDTQYF
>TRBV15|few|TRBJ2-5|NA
TGTGCCACCAGCAGAGGAAGGACATTGAGACTACAAGAGACCCAGTACTTC
CATSRGRTLRLQETQYF
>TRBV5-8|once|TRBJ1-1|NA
TGTGCCAGCAGCTTGGCTCCGCCCGGTGTGACTGAAGCTTTCTTT
CASSLAPPGVTEAFF
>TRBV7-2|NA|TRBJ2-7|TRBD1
TGTGCCAGCAGGCTGGGACAGGTTCCCTACGAGCAGTACTTC
CASRLGQVPYEQYF
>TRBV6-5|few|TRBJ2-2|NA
TGTGCCACCCTGCGCACCGGGGAGCTGTTTTTT
CATLRTGELFF